This T cell receptor (beta chain) originates from a study of Ad26.COV2.S vaccination and SARS-CoV-2 variants. Method: immunoSEQ multiplex PCR; TCRdb's copy keeps in-frame clones and lacks some. The sample includes around 94,000 clones, about 78% of them seen just once. Germline lookup yields CDR1 SGHRS and CDR2 YFSETQ. The CDR3 sequence is 14 residues long. The V end lost 4 bases, the J end lost 6 bases, and 13 bases lay between the germline ends. The specimen was peripheral blood, collected after recovery from COVID-19. The chain carries TRBV5-1 and TRBJ1-4; unclear D gene. The clonotype comes from a human donor who had recovered from COVID-19. This CDR3 reads CASSQDGLDEKLFF. The CDR3 DNA is TGCGCCAGCAGCCAAGACGGATTGGATGAAAAACTGTTTTTT.